A single sample is the source of the 26 T cell receptor beta chains below, sequenced in a study of CD8 T cells in Susac syndrome. cDNA came from about 0.46 to 1 ug RNA primed by random hexamers. TCRdb processed the immunoSEQ multiplex PCR reads anew with MiXCR; each CDR3 protein has one entry. The sample comprises 130,000 to 150,000 distinct CDR3 sequences, almost 96% of which are singletons, and 0.065% to 0.1% rests with the top ten. The sequenced sample consisted of CD4+ T cells from PBMCs. The source of these receptors is a human donor with Susac syndrome.

CDR3 residues: CASSNPGVITEAFF. The CDR3, as DNA: TGTGCCAGCAGTAATCCGGGGGTCATCACTGAAGCTTTCTTT. The chain couples TRBV27 to TRBJ1-1, with D maybe TRBD1 (5 bases). This CDR3 is built from 14 residues. CDR1 and CDR2 (germline): MNHEY, SMNVEV (reference sequence). V shed 5 bases and J shed 4 bases, with 14 bases lying between them.

The CDR3 nucleotides are TGTGCCAGTAGTGCGCCAGGGACCTCTAACTATGGCTACACCTTC. Amino acid sequence: CASSAPGTSNYGYTF. The chain combines TRBV19 with TRBJ1-2; D might be TRBD1 (5 bases). The V gene's germline CDR1 is LNHDA and CDR2 SQIVND (reference sequence). The CDR3 extends over 15 amino acids. V dropped 5 bases and J dropped 0 bases, with 13 bases sitting between them.

This chain links TRBV27 with TRBJ2-1; 15 positions agree with TRBD2. The V and J ends lost 3 bases and 1 base, in that order; junction bases with no gene match: 7. The germline V gene encodes CDR1 MNHEY and CDR2 SMNVEV (reference sequence). The CDR3 sequence is 19 residues long. The CDR3 spells CASSFRTSGRALSYNEQFF. DNA of the CDR3: TGTGCCAGCAGTTTCCGGACTAGCGGGAGGGCCCTTTCCTACAATGAGCAGTTCTTC.

The chain uses TRBV4-1 and TRBJ2-1; D is unclear. V gave up 6 bases and J gave up 4 bases, with 19 bases separating them. This CDR3 is built from 16 residues. Per germline, CDR1 MGHRA and CDR2 YSYEKL. The CDR3 protein is CASSPEAALSYNEQFF. Here the CDR3 DNA reads TGCGCCAGCAGTCCTGAAGCCGCCCTTTCTTACAATGAGCAGTTCTTC.

This sequence joins TRBV6-5 and TRBJ2-6; TRBD2 is a possible D gene (5 bases). Germline values: CDR1 MNHEY, CDR2 SVGAGI. The CDR3 is 15 amino acids. Trimming shortened V by 2 bases and J by 2 bases, and 7 bases separated the two germline ends. The CDR3 protein is CASSYEGAGANVLTF. The CDR3, as DNA: TGTGCCAGCAGTTACGAGGGAGCTGGGGCCAACGTCCTGACTTTC.

The genes are TRBV20-1 and TRBJ2-7; 9 nucleotides line up with TRBD2. CDR3 length: 14 amino acids. Per germline, CDR1 DFQATT and CDR2 SNEGSKA (reference sequence). The CDR3 coding sequence is TGCAGGGTCTCGGGGGCTAGCGGGATCTACGAGCAGTACTTC. Translated, it gives CRVSGASGIYEQYF.

The CDR3, as DNA: TGTGCCAGCAGCCTAGTTCTTGGATCGGCCGGGGAGCTGTTTTTT. It is translated as CASSLVLGSAGELFF. This rearrangement joins TRBV4-2 to TRBJ2-2; the D is unclear. Germline-derived CDR1 and CDR2 are LGHNA and YNFKEQ. V lost 4 bases and J lost 6, with 15 bases in between. The CDR3 is 15 amino acids.

This clonotype appeared a single time. This chain joins TRBV5-8 and TRBJ2-5; TRBD1 aligns across 10 bases. From germline, CDR1 is SGHTS and CDR2 YDEGEE. V was pared by 0 bases and J by 1 base, with 3 bases of the junction left unmatched. The length of the CDR3 is 16 residues. This CDR3 is CASSLGDRGTQETQYF. CDR3 sequence (DNA): TGTGCCAGCAGCTTGGGGGACAGGGGTACCCAAGAGACCCAGTACTTC.

The sample holds one count of this clonotype. The rearrangement links TRBV18 to TRBJ2-7; D is possibly TRBD1 (6 bases). V lost 6 bases and J lost 5, with 17 bases in between. The CDR3 is made up of 14 amino acids. The germline V gene encodes CDR1 KGHSH and CDR2 LQKENI. CDR3 amino acids: CASSPLTGPNEQYF. The DNA of the CDR3 is TGTGCCAGCTCGCCTCTTACAGGGCCCAACGAGCAGTACTTC.

The rearrangement uses TRBV7-9 and TRBJ2-3; unclear D gene. V was trimmed by 7 bases and J by 0 bases, leaving 8 bases between them. Germline loops: CDR1 SEHNR, CDR2 FQNEAQ (reference sequence). The CDR3 contains 13 residues. Written as DNA, the CDR3 is TGTGCCAGCACCCCTCTCAGCACAGATACGCAGTATTTT. Residues: CASTPLSTDTQYF.

The chain uses TRBV4-1 and TRBJ2-2; D is perhaps TRBD2 (6 bases). CDR1 is MGHRA and CDR2 is YSYEKL in the germline V gene. The V gene lost 4 bases and the J gene lost 3 bases, with 12 bases spanning the gap. This CDR3 comprises 15 residues. The CDR3 here is CASSPTGLHTGELFF. The CDR3 nucleotides are TGCGCCAGCAGCCCGACGGGACTTCACACCGGGGAGCTGTTTTTT.

The rearrangement links TRBV7-9 to TRBJ2-2, with D possibly TRBD2 on 6 matching bases. The V gene lost 5 bases and the J gene lost 6 bases, with 16 bases spanning the gap. The CDR3 extends over 15 amino acids. The germline CDR1 and CDR2 sequences are SEHNR and FQNEAQ (reference sequence). CDR3 amino acids: CASSQDSWRAGELFF. CDR3 coding DNA: TGTGCCAGCAGCCAGGACTCGTGGAGGGCCGGGGAGCTGTTTTTT.

V usage is TRBV11-2 and J usage is TRBJ2-5; D perhaps matches TRBD2 (5 bases). The CDR3 is made up of 15 amino acids. Per germline, CDR1 SGHAT and CDR2 FQNNGV. Trimming removed 6 bases at V and 5 bases at J, with 19 bases between. CDR3 DNA: TGTGCCAGCAGTCCGGACTCCACCTGGGGTGAGACCCAGTACTTC. This codes for CASSPDSTWGETQYF.

This chain joins TRBV7-2 and TRBJ2-3, with D perhaps matching TRBD2 (6 bases). CDR1 is SGHTA and CDR2 is FQGNSA in the germline V gene. The CDR3 sequence is 17 residues long. The ends were cut back, 5 bases at V and 1 base at J, with 19 bases in the middle. CDR3 nucleotides: TGTGCCAGCAGCGCCCAACCGGTGGCTAGCGGCACAGATACGCAGTATTTT. Amino acids: CASSAQPVASGTDTQYF.

This sequence joins TRBV7-2 and TRBJ2-5, with D tentatively TRBD1 (5 bases). Deletions cut 6 bases from V and 0 bases from J, with 14 bases between. This CDR3 has 15 residues. The germline gives CDR1 SGHTA, CDR2 FQGNSA. The CDR3: CASSPGRAYQETQYF. DNA of the CDR3: TGTGCCAGCAGTCCCGGCAGGGCATACCAAGAGACCCAGTACTTC.

The chain recombines TRBV4-1 with TRBJ2-1; D is perhaps TRBD2 (5 bases). The V gene lost 4 bases and the J gene lost 6 bases, with 10 bases spanning the gap. The CDR3 runs 13 residues. Germline loops: CDR1 MGHRA, CDR2 YSYEKL. The CDR3 bases are TGCGCCAGCAGCCTTTATCGGGGCAATGAGCAGTTCTTC. Its translation: CASSLYRGNEQFF.

This rearrangement joins TRBV20-1 to TRBJ1-3; D not certain. V lost 6 bases and J 0 bases, leaving 15 bases between the germline ends. Germline V gene lookup returns CDR1 DFQATT and CDR2 SNEGSKA (reference sequence). The CDR3 runs 15 residues. The CDR3, as DNA: TGCAGTGCCAGAAGGACCGAGATCTCTGGAAACACCATATATTTT. It yields the protein CSARRTEISGNTIYF.

V gene TRBV14 combines with J gene TRBJ2-1, with 9 bases lining up with TRBD1. Germline V lookup: CDR1 SGHDN, CDR2 FVKESK. The trim removed 6 bases at V and 1 base at J, leaving 4 bases unmatched. This CDR3 is 15 amino acids long. The CDR3 sequence: CASSDRGTSYNEQFF. In DNA form, the CDR3 reads TGTGCCAGCAGTGACAGGGGGACGTCCTACAATGAGCAGTTCTTC. Complete variable domain (other parts from reference TRBV14 and TRBJ2-1): EAGVTQFPSHSVIEKGQTVTLRCDPISGHDNLYWYRRVMGKEIKFLLHFVKESKQDESGMPNNRFLAERTGGTYSTLKVQPAELEDSGVYFCASSDRGTSYNEQFFGPGTRLTVL.

The chain employs TRBV9 and TRBJ2-3; TRBD2 matches 14 bases. The CDR3 has 17 amino acids. CDR1 SGDLS and CDR2 YYNGEE come from the germline V gene. V was pared by 1 base and J by 4 bases, with 5 bases of the junction left unmatched. This CDR3 is CASSVTTSGGAADTQYF. CDR3 DNA: TGTGCCAGCAGCGTAACGACTAGCGGGGGGGCGGCAGATACGCAGTATTTT.

The chain is built from TRBV7-8 and TRBJ1-1; 8 bases line up with TRBD1. The J segment lost 4 bases and the V segment lost 2 bases, leaving 15 bases of the junction unmatched. The V gene's germline CDR1 is SGHVS and CDR2 FQNEAQ. CDR3 length: 18 residues. CDR3 coding DNA: TGTGCCAGCAGCTTAAGGTCGCAGGGGGCGCCGGAAGGCACTGAAGCTTTCTTT. Residues: CASSLRSQGAPEGTEAFF.

The rearrangement links TRBV3-1 to TRBJ1-6, with 7 bases lining up with TRBD1. Germline CDR1 reads LGHDT; CDR2 reads YNNKEL (reference sequence). The CDR3 runs 13 residues. CDR3 sequence: CAVRDSHNSPLHF. CDR3 nucleotide sequence: TGTGCGGTAAGGGACAGCCATAATTCACCCCTCCACTTT.

This clonotype was counted a single time. V gene TRBV3-1 combines with J gene TRBJ2-7, with D unclear. Deletions cut 1 base from V and 3 bases from J, with 4 bases between. The germline CDR1 and CDR2 sequences are LGHDT and YNNKEL (reference sequence). The CDR3 extends over 12 amino acids. The CDR3 DNA reads TGTGCCAGCAGCCAAGGACGCTACGAGCAGTACTTC. It yields the protein CASSQGRYEQYF.

This sequence joins TRBV12-3 or TRBV12-4 and TRBJ1-1; perhaps TRBD1 as D (5 bases). With 3 bases removed from V and 7 bases from J, the gap between germline ends came to 15 bases. The CDR3 runs to 14 residues. CDR3 in DNA: TGTGCCAGCAGTTTGAGGGGCGATCTGGATGAAGCTTTCTTT. It translates to CASSLRGDLDEAFF.

The chain links TRBV14 to TRBJ1-1; D call uncertain. Germline V gene data show CDR1 as SGHDN and CDR2 as FVKESK. V lost 0 bases, J lost 4 bases, and 6 bases lay in between. The CDR3 runs 13 residues. The CDR3 reads CASSQERATEAFF. In DNA form, the CDR3 reads TGTGCCAGCAGCCAAGAGAGGGCCACTGAAGCTTTCTTT.

The V and J genes are TRBV7-3 and TRBJ2-7; TRBD1 or TRBD2 may be the D gene (6 bases each). Germline V CDR1 and CDR2: SGHTA, FQGTGA. V lost 5 bases and J lost 5, with 13 bases in between. This CDR3 region has 13 residues. DNA for the CDR3: TGTGCCAGCAGCCCCAGTGGGGGGCACGAGCAGTACTTC. Protein sequence: CASSPSGGHEQYF.

The chain joins TRBV28 to TRBJ1-1; 9 nucleotides agree with TRBD1. V lost 2 bases and J lost 5; bases outside the gene matches: 12. Per germline, CDR1 MDHEN and CDR2 SYDVKM. The CDR3 has 17 residues. CDR3 loop: CASSLGIVWTGVTEAFF. CDR3 nucleotide sequence: TGTGCCAGCAGTTTAGGGATAGTCTGGACAGGGGTTACTGAAGCTTTCTTT.